This T cell receptor beta chain was sequenced for a study of Graves' ophthalmopathy and Graves' hyperthyroidism (dated by TCRdb to the late 2010s). The study in broad terms: Hyperthyroidism was defined as stable when no progression to ophthalmopathy occurred within 18 months of follow-up. To tell Graves' ophthalmopathy apart from Graves' hyperthyroidism, and to predict which patients would progress to ophthalmopathy, the study relied on TCR beta repertoire signatures. The independent validation cohort included about 20 hyperthyroidism patients plus 17 patients who later progressed from hyperthyroidism to ophthalmopathy. To explore V-J signatures that separate ophthalmopathy from hyperthyroidism, a discovery set of around 97 patients was enrolled, consisting of roughly 45 with ophthalmopathy and under 65 with stable hyperthyroidism. In roughly six hyperthyroidism patients, the T-cell repertoires found in thyroid tissue were compared with those found in blood. In total, approximately 140 blood samples were TCR-sequenced: 40 to 45 ophthalmopathy, 80 or so hyperthyroidism and roughly 17 hyperthyroidism-to-ophthalmopathy patients. Following sampling, methimazole starting at 30 mg daily was administered to hyperthyroidism patients, and high-dose intravenous methylprednisolone was administered to ophthalmopathy patients.

What the research found in general, with its limitations: No statistical method was used to predetermine the sample size, and group allocation was not hidden from the investigators. In validation, the model predicted ophthalmopathy progression with about 71% sensitivity and roughly 72% specificity; about a dozen predicted patients were CT-confirmed with GO in a median of about 7.1 months. Most of the expanded thyroid clonotypes with a frequency above 0.001 were also detected in blood, and it was suggested that the thyroid immune response may be reflected by blood repertoires. Ophthalmopathy was separated from stable hyperthyroidism by the 13-signature model with about 85% sensitivity and 81% to 84% specificity in cross-validation and with 80%/75% in the test set.

TCR beta CDR3 regions were amplified from RNA transcripts for repertoire sequencing. HTBI primers and the Qiagen OneStep RT-PCR kit were used in a first-round RT-PCR, which was followed by a second-round multiplex PCR, size selection and purification. Libraries were sequenced on an Illumina HiSeq2000 using paired-end 100 bp reads. Per the original workflow: SOAPnuke was used to process the reads, throwing out any read that had adapters, had uncalled bases, had a mean Phred below 15, or lacked an exact constant-primer or identifier match. High-quality paired reads were merged with COPE v1.2.5. Unique nucleotide sequences were defined as clonotypes and aligned to IMGT TRB V, D and J references using MiTCR v1.1. The analysis was limited to V-J combinations with a frequency above 0.0001, which together covered approximately 99% of repertoires. A TCR clonal expansion and chaos score per V-J combination was defined as the ratio of F50 clonal expansion to chaos observed in the TCRdist matrix. Welch's t-statistics and random forest were used to reduce features to 13 V-J combinations, which were fed into a naive Bayes classifier. Thyroid-blood repertoire similarity was quantified with the Morisita-Horn index. In-frame beta chains were kept once TCRdb had trimmed the public reads at Q25 with fastp and called clones with MiXCR. Rows matching on CDR3 protein sequence are summarized as one entry with the most common DNA and genes. TCRdb, rather than the study authors, made the V and J calls. This sample has approximately 1.2 million distinct CDR3 sequences in its table, and less than 45% of those were observed once. 11% of the sample is held by the ten biggest clonotypes.

This clonotype was seen at least ten times. The target of this receptor is not known. Qualities for individual bases were not recorded, and no much larger clone is one base off. Hyperthyroidism patients were newly diagnosed, were aged 18 to 65 years, and had a disease duration under 2 months. Patients were excluded if they had other autoimmune diseases, uncontrolled infections, pregnancy or lactation. Diagnosis was based on clinical symptoms, serum thyroxine, TRAb, thyroid ultrasound and orbital computed tomography. Total RNA was extracted with Trizol reagent and quality-checked on an Agilent 2100 Bioanalyzer. A distance of 14 bases separates the germline ends of V and J, which lose 0 bases and 5 bases respectively. Reading the germline V gene gives CDR1 SGDLS and CDR2 YYNGEE. CDR3 length: 15 amino acids, cysteine to phenylalanine. This entry keeps only the CDR3 DNA: 45 bases, framed from base 1.

The receptor comes from an adult man with Graves' hyperthyroidism. Sequencing was done on a sample of peripheral blood or thyroid tissue (not recorded which). The rearrangement combines TRBV9 with TRBJ2-5; no D gene call is confident. This receptor has the CDR3 CASSVEGVRRETQYF. In nucleotides, the sequence is TGTGCCAGCAGCGTAGAAGGTGTACGCAGGGAGACCCAGTACTTC.